Given below is one T cell receptor (beta chain) in context. The antigen this receptor binds is unknown. Base qualities are not provided; no much larger clone lies one nucleotide away. TCRbeta CDR3 regions were amplified from genomic DNA using the immunoSEQ Assay, a bias-controlled multiplex PCR. Per the original workflow: Nucleated cell counts per sample were estimated from amplification of reference gene primers within the assay. To quantify the absolute abundance of each unique TCRbeta CDR3 rearrangement, sequence reads were collapsed and filtered. For each sample, productive Simpson clonality was calculated as the square root of Simpson's diversity index over productive rearrangements. TCRdb took this table from immuneACCESS and kept in-frame rearrangements with V and J called. Such tables lack part of the clones; where checked against another copy, unresolved V genes explain under half of the gap, and the rest is unexplained. That table supplies the V and J calls and clone size; D and trimming were determined from the DNA. Across this sample there are 150,000 to 200,000 clones, with 82% seen only once. The ten largest clones capture 22% of the sample.

This sample stems from a study of blood T cell repertoires in COVID-19 (dated by TCRdb to 2018 to 2020). Regarding the research as a whole: The collaborator samples originated in the United States, Italy and Spain and spanned the acute and convalescent phases of COVID-19. The prospective study material was composed of cDNA or gDNA derived from T cells, B-cell-depleted T cells, or PBMCs. Subjects who had been exposed to COVID-19, were actively infected with it, or had recovered from it provided the deeply sampled blood TCRbeta repertoires that made up the dataset. The repertoires were released in a freely available public database intended as a resource for research on the immune response to SARS-CoV-2. The samples were drawn from the first 160 participants of the ongoing ImmuneRACE study and from 1,200 or so subjects provided by 6 global collaborators. The sample metadata nearly always contained a de-identified subject ID, COVID-19 status, age in years and sex. Where HLA class I and class II types were available, the types were taken from metadata supplied by the sample provider, not from assay-based typing. The investigation overall reported the following: How much clinical and demographic metadata was included differed by source and by participant, and the metadata was provided uncurated.

Each collaborating institution followed its own protocols to collect whole blood in K2EDTA tubes. For TCRbeta analysis, collaborators shipped samples as frozen whole blood, isolated PBMCs, or DNA extracted from either of those sample types. This receptor was identified in an elderly woman with acute or convalescent COVID-19. The sequenced material came from peripheral blood.

The CDR3 region: CASRIGQGAAFF. At the DNA level, the sequence is TGTGCCAGCAGAATTGGACAGGGGGCAGCTTTCTTT. The chain uses TRBV12-3 or TRBV12-4 and TRBJ1-1, and 11 junctional nucleotides match TRBD1. From the cysteine up to the phenylalanine, the CDR3 has a length of 12 residues. The CDR3 DNA has 36 bases and is translated from base 1. Germline trimming: 6 bases from V, 10 bases from J; junction bases outside gene matches: 4.